This record looks at one TCR beta chain sequence and its context. Its cognate antigen is unknown. This CDR3 spans 15 amino acids. Germline loops: CDR1 SGHTA, CDR2 FQGNSA. V lost 1 base and J 2 bases, leaving 12 bases between the germline ends. The PCR was carried out with 60 Vbeta primers and 13 Jbeta primers. TCRdb's copy holds only in-frame clones and misses some; the assay was immunoSEQ multiplex PCR. The sample includes some 170,000 clones, roughly three quarters seen only once; the top ten take over 1.2%. The data are from a study of cytomegalovirus exposure and HLA in healthy donors. General observations from the study: A few chains linked to CMV were shown in vitro to be specific for CMV antigens.

The receptor was isolated from a man in his sixties in good health and CMV-seronegative. The material sequenced was PBMCs. The V and J genes are TRBV7-2 and TRBJ2-7; the D gene is possibly TRBD1 (6 bases). In nucleotides, the CDR3 is TGTGCCAGCAGCTTAGTCACCAGGGGAGCCTACGAGCAGTACTTC. It translates to CASSLVTRGAYEQYF.